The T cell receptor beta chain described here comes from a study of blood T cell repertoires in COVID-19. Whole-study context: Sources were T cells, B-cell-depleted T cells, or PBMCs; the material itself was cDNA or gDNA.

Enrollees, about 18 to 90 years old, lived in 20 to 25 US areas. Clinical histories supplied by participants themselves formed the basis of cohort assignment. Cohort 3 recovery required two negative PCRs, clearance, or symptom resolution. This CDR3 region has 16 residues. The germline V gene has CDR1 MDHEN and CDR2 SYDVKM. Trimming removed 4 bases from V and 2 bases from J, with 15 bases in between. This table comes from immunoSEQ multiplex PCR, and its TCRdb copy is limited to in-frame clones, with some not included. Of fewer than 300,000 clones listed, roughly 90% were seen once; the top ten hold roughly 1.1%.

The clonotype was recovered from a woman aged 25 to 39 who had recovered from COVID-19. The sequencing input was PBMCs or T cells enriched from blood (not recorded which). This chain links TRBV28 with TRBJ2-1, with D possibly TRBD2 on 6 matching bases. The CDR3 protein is CASSSPRRDPYNEQFF. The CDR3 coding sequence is TGTGCCAGCAGTTCCCCCAGGCGGGATCCCTACAATGAGCAGTTCTTC.